A single sample is the source of the 18 T cell receptor beta chains below, sequenced in a study of T-cell reconstitution after alpha-beta-depleted transplantation in children. Preparation of the TCRbeta library involved a method that used unique molecular identifiers. TCRdb fed the PCR reads into MiXCR, producing one record per CDR3 protein. In the table there are roughly 160,000 distinct CDR3 sequences, around 10% of which are singletons. The sample in question was PBMCs, obtained before TCRalphabeta/CD19-depleted stem cell transplant. The source is a boy between 2 and 15 years old with acute myeloid leukemia, due to receive a stem cell transplant.

This clonotype was found many times. The V call is TRBV12-3 or TRBV12-4, the J call TRBJ2-2, with D possibly matching TRBD2 (5 bases). Trimming cost V 6 bases and J 7 bases, with 15 bases left between them. This CDR3 is 14 amino acids long. The CDR3 sequence: CASSPRVGNGELFF. The CDR3 nucleotides read TGTGCCAGCAGCCCGAGGGTTGGGAACGGGGAGCTGTTTTTT.

The V and J genes are TRBV7-3 and TRBJ2-1; the D is unclear. This CDR3 is 15 amino acids long. Germline CDR1 reads SGHTA; CDR2 reads FQGTGA. Trimming took 4 bases from V and 0 from J, leaving 10 bases between them. The CDR3 DNA reads as TGTGCCAGCAGCTCAGACACGCACTCCTACAATGAGCAGTTCTTC. Encoded protein: CASSSDTHSYNEQFF.

This clonotype appeared many times. The rearrangement links TRBV13 to TRBJ2-2; 11 bases match TRBD2. This CDR3 region has 18 residues. The junction had 15 bases not matched to a gene; V was cut back by 5 bases and J by 7 bases. CDR1 is PRHDT and CDR2 is FYEKMQ in the germline V gene (reference sequence). CDR3 in DNA: TGTGCCAGCAGCCCTCCGCTTACTAGCGGGAGTCTGGGCGGGGAGCTGTTTTTT. Protein: CASSPPLTSGSLGGELFF.

The table lists this clonotype with many counts. V and J are TRBV12-3 or TRBV12-4 and TRBJ1-2; D gene uncertain. Trimming removed 9 bases at V and 8 bases at J, with 16 bases between. The CDR3 extends over 12 amino acids. The CDR3 sequence is CASLGGPLGYTF. The CDR3 region has the DNA TGTGCCAGTTTGGGCGGACCCCTGGGCTACACCTTC.

Many counts were recorded for this clonotype. V usage is TRBV7-6 and J usage is TRBJ1-5; perhaps TRBD1 as D (6 bases). The V end lost 1 base, the J end lost 5 bases, and 12 bases lay between the germline ends. The CDR3 is made up of 15 amino acids. In germline, CDR1 is SGHVS, CDR2 FNYEAQ. This CDR3 is CASSLGAGADQPQHF. The CDR3, as DNA: TGTGCCAGCAGCTTAGGGGCAGGGGCCGATCAGCCCCAGCATTTT.

This clonotype was seen at least ten times. V and J are TRBV6-1 and TRBJ1-1, with 11 positions matching TRBD1. The junction had 7 bases not matched to a gene; V was cut back by 6 bases and J by 7 bases. This CDR3 has 14 amino acids. CDR1 and CDR2 from the germline V gene are MNHNS and SASEGT. CDR3: CASSSRDRGGEAFF. CDR3 nucleotides: TGTGCCAGCAGCTCCCGGGACAGGGGGGGTGAAGCTTTCTTT.

This clonotype was seen repeatedly, ten times or more. The gene calls are TRBV15 and TRBJ1-5; D unresolved. Germline V gene lookup returns CDR1 LNHNV and CDR2 YYDKDF (reference sequence). The length of the CDR3 is 13 residues. The V end lost 5 bases, the J end lost 3 bases, and 8 bases lay between the germline ends. CDR3: CATSLSDNQPQHF. CDR3 bases: TGTGCCACCAGCCTTTCTGACAATCAGCCCCAGCATTTT.

In this sample, this clonotype turned up many times. V and J are TRBV4-1 and TRBJ2-7; perhaps TRBD1 as D (5 bases). Germline assignment: CDR1 MGHRA and CDR2 YSYEKL. The CDR3 length is 15 residues. The germline V and J ends were trimmed by 1 base and 4 bases, with 14 bases remaining between them. The CDR3 here is CASSQVDSGQYEQYV. The CDR3 nucleotides read TGCGCCAGCAGCCAAGTTGATTCAGGGCAGTACGAGCAGTACGTC.

This clonotype was seen ten or more times. The chain is built from TRBV9 and TRBJ2-2, with 14 bases fitting TRBD2. CDR1 is SGDLS and CDR2 is YYNGEE in the germline V gene. J was trimmed by 4 bases and V by 3 bases; bases with no gene match: 5. This CDR3 has 17 residues. In DNA form, the CDR3 reads TGTGCCAGCAGCGGGACTAGCGGGGGGCTAGTCACCGGGGAGCTGTTTTTT. This codes for CASSGTSGGLVTGELFF.

There are a few counts of this clonotype. The chain joins TRBV3-1 to TRBJ1-2, with TRBD1 matching 7 bases. The length of the CDR3 is 15 residues. Germline V gene sequence: CDR1 LGHDT, CDR2 YNNKEL (reference sequence). V lost 3 bases and J lost 4; bases outside the gene matches: 8. Written as DNA, the CDR3 is TGTGCCAGCAGCCAGACAGGGTATCCTGTCTATGGCTACACCTTC. Translation: CASSQTGYPVYGYTF.

This clonotype was seen repeatedly, ten times or more. V usage is TRBV20-1 and J usage is TRBJ2-1; no firm D call. This CDR3 region has 11 residues. Looked up from germline, CDR1 is DFQATT and CDR2 is SNEGSKA (reference sequence). V lost 7 bases and J lost 4, with 8 bases in between. CDR3 sequence (DNA): TGCAGTGTGTTGATTTACAATGAGCAGTTCTTC. Translating it yields CSVLIYNEQFF.

Regarding this clonotype: A clone one base away is much larger, so this may be a read error. The chain couples TRBV4-1 to TRBJ2-1, with D unclear. The germline CDR1 and CDR2 sequences are MGHRA and YSYEKL. V was trimmed by 0 bases and J by 8 bases, leaving 5 bases between them. The CDR3 is 12 residues long. The CDR3 reads CASSQDVHEQFF. CDR3 DNA sequence: TGCGCCAGCAGCCAAGATGTTCATGAGCAGTTCTTC.

This clonotype was counted many times. The V call is TRBV6-1, the J call TRBJ2-2; 9 bases agree with TRBD2. Germline loops: CDR1 MNHNS, CDR2 SASEGT. The CDR3 covers 13 residues. Unmatched junction bases numbered 5, after V lost 9 bases and J lost 6 bases. The CDR3 here is CASGLASSGELFF. The CDR3 coding sequence is TGTGCCAGTGGACTAGCGTCGTCCGGGGAGCTGTTTTTT.

This clonotype was seen ten or more times. The rearrangement uses TRBV5-1 and TRBJ2-2; possible D gene TRBD1, 6 bases. The CDR3 length is 12 residues. The ends were cut back, 6 bases at V and 6 bases at J, with 9 bases in the middle. Germline V lookup: CDR1 SGHRS, CDR2 YFSETQ. For the CDR3, the DNA is TGCGCCAGCAACAGGGCCGCCGGGGAGCTGTTTTTT. It translates to CASNRAAGELFF. The whole variable domain, remainder taken from reference TRBV5-1 and TRBJ2-2, is KAGVTQTPRYLIKTRGQQVTLSCSPISGHRSVSWYQQTPGQGLQFLFEYFSETQRNKGNFPGRFSGRQFSNSRSEMNVSTLELGDSALYLCASNRAAGELFFGEGSRLTVL.

This clonotype showed up many times. V gene TRBV28 combines with J gene TRBJ1-4; 8 bases are a match to TRBD1. Germline assignment: CDR1 MDHEN and CDR2 SYDVKM. CDR3 size: 15 residues. V was pared by 6 bases and J by 8 bases, with 11 bases of the junction left unmatched. The CDR3 DNA reads TGTGCCAGCAGCAGACAGGGGAAGGCCAGCGAAAAACTGTTTTTT. Translated, it gives CASSRQGKASEKLFF.

In its sample, this clonotype was seen many times. The chain is built from TRBV7-2 and TRBJ2-1, with TRBD1 matching over 9 bases. CDR1 and CDR2 from the germline V gene are SGHTA and FQGNSA. The ends lost 2 bases at V and 10 bases at J; junction bases unmatched: 12. The CDR3 sequence is 16 residues long. DNA for the CDR3: TGTGCCAGCAGCTTACGGTCACAGGGGGCGGGTCAGGAGCAGTTCTTC. As protein: CASSLRSQGAGQEQFF.

At least ten counts were recorded for this clonotype. The rearrangement joins TRBV3-1 to TRBJ2-3, with a possible D match to TRBD2 (5 bases). The CDR3 has 16 amino acids. The V gene's germline CDR1 is LGHDT and CDR2 YNNKEL (reference sequence). Trimming stripped 0 bases from V and 1 base from J, with 11 bases between. This CDR3 is CASSQDRGVGTDTQYF. The CDR3 DNA reads TGTGCCAGCAGCCAAGATCGGGGAGTGGGCACAGATACGCAGTATTTT.

This clonotype showed up many times. This chain connects TRBV3-1 to TRBJ1-1; unclear D gene. Per germline, CDR1 LGHDT and CDR2 YNNKEL (reference sequence). CDR3 size: 11 residues. With 3 bases removed from V and 8 bases from J, the gap between germline ends came to 7 bases. CDR3 amino acids: CASSQGREAFF. CDR3 nucleotide sequence: TGTGCCAGCAGCCAGGGTAGGGAAGCTTTCTTT.